A selection of T cell receptor beta chains follows, all from one sample in a study of tumor-infiltrating lymphocytes in primary liver carcinoma. TCRdb called the multiplex PCR reads again in MiXCR, with one record for every CDR3 protein. The sample includes 310,000 or so distinct CDR3 sequences, around three fifths of them seen just once. The specimen was peripheral blood. The source is a woman under 40 with primary liver carcinoma and hepatitis B virus infection. Both conserved end residues are part of each CDR3. D genes are given only for firm matches. Only some rows state a clone size, as once, few, many or a class for expanded clones.

cdr3_aa | cdr3_nt | v_call | clone_size | j_call | d_call
CAISPRQGTDDEQFF | TGTGCCATCAGTCCCAGACAGGGTACTGACGATGAGCAGTTCTTC | TRBV10-3 | - | TRBJ2-1 | TRBD1
CAWKERLAGKGAKDIQYF | TGTGCCTGGAAGGAACGACTAGCGGGAAAAGGGGCCAAAGACATTCAGTACTTC | TRBV30 | - | TRBJ2-4 | TRBD2
CANSKQGAGQETQYF | TGTGCCAACAGCAAGCAGGGGGCCGGCCAAGAGACCCAGTACTTC | TRBV11-2 | - | TRBJ2-5 | TRBD1
CASMEGARGIQYF | TGTGCCAGCATGGAGGGGGCGCGGGGCATTCAGTACTTC | TRBV6-5 | few | TRBJ2-4 | -
CVSSLTGRGPLGEPQHF | TGTGTCAGCAGCTTGACCGGCAGGGGGCCTCTTGGTGAGCCCCAGCATTTT | TRBV5-6 | - | TRBJ1-5 | TRBD1
CASSYHGGETQYF | TGTGCCAGCAGTTACCACGGTGGGGAGACCCAGTACTTC | TRBV7-8 | few | TRBJ2-5 | -
CAWSPGGQPQHF | TGTGCCTGGAGTCCAGGGGGACAGCCCCAGCATTTT | TRBV30 | - | TRBJ1-5 | TRBD1
CASTFGTEVETQYF | TGTGCCAGCACCTTCGGGACAGAAGTAGAGACCCAGTACTTC | TRBV12-3/TRBV12-4 | many | TRBJ2-5 | TRBD1
CASPPWWKAPYGYTF | TGTGCCAGCCCTCCCTGGTGGAAAGCTCCTTATGGCTACACCTTC | TRBV6-2/TRBV6-3 | - | TRBJ1-2 | -
CACSLVRGQIDEQFF | TGCGCCTGCAGCTTGGTCAGGGGGCAGATCGACGAGCAGTTCTTC | TRBV5-1 | - | TRBJ2-1 | TRBD1
CASSPTGGMGSGANVLTF | TGTGCCAGCAGCCCGACCGGTGGCATGGGCTCTGGGGCCAACGTCCTGACTTTC | TRBV11-3 | many | TRBJ2-6 | -
CASNLDLAGIQYF | TGTGCCAGCAACTTAGATCTAGCCGGGATCCAGTACTTC | TRBV11-2 | - | TRBJ2-5 | -
CASSFPRVGNTEAFF | TGTGCCAGCAGCTTCCCGCGGGTGGGGAACACTGAAGCTTTCTTT | TRBV11-1 | many | TRBJ1-1 | -
CSVHPGGSLYNEQFF | TGCAGCGTCCACCCTGGGGGGAGCCTATACAATGAGCAGTTCTTC | TRBV29-1 | many | TRBJ2-1 | -
CASSEEGPSGNQPQHF | TGTGCCAGCAGTGAAGAAGGGCCGAGTGGCAATCAGCCCCAGCATTTT | TRBV6-1 | - | TRBJ1-5 | -
CAWSRTNQETQYF | TGTGCCTGGAGTAGGACAAATCAGGAGACCCAGTACTTC | TRBV30 | - | TRBJ2-5 | -
CASSFLENPSYEQYF | TGTGCCAGCAGCTTCTTAGAGAACCCGTCCTACGAGCAGTACTTC | TRBV7-8 | - | TRBJ2-7 | -
CASSLYRLAGELFF | TGTGCAAGCAGCTTATATAGGCTAGCCGGGGAGCTGTTTTTT | TRBV11-3 | - | TRBJ2-2 | -
CASRLGGTQYF | TGTGCCAGCAGACTTGGGGGTACGCAGTATTTT | TRBV12-3/TRBV12-4 | few | TRBJ2-3 | -
CAISELGTSYEQYF | TGTGCCATCAGTGAGTTGGGGACTAGCTACGAGCAGTACTTC | TRBV10-3 | - | TRBJ2-7 | TRBD2
CASGLQKDEQFF | TGTGCTAGTGGTTTGCAGAAGGATGAGCAGTTCTTC | TRBV12-5 | few | TRBJ2-1 | -
CASSGSGSSTNEQFF | TGCGCTAGCAGTGGCAGCGGGAGTTCTACCAATGAGCAGTTCTTC | TRBV6-2/TRBV6-3 | - | TRBJ2-1 | TRBD2
CASSYRANINTEAFF | TGTGCCAGCAGTTACAGGGCTAACATAAACACTGAAGCTTTCTTT | TRBV12-3/TRBV12-4 | few | TRBJ1-1 | -
CASRSTDRELFF | TGTGCCAGCAGGTCCACTGACAGGGAACTTTTCTTC | TRBV13 | - | TRBJ2-1 | TRBD1
CTSSQFSEYQPQHF | TGTACCAGCAGCCAATTCTCAGAGTACCAGCCCCAGCATTTT | TRBV4-2 | once | TRBJ1-5 | -
CASSQAGVGTEQYF | TGTGCCAGCAGCCAAGCTGGGGTGGGTACCGAGCAGTACTTC | TRBV4-2 | many | TRBJ2-7 | -
CAIMTYEQYF | TGTGCCATCATGACATACGAGCAGTACTTC | TRBV6-1 | - | TRBJ2-7 | -
CAATSKRNSPLHF | TGTGCCGCCACTAGTAAGCGGAATTCACCCCTCCACTTT | TRBV28 | - | TRBJ1-6 | -
CVSSLILSGNTIYF | TGTGTCAGCAGCTTAATTCTCTCTGGAAACACCATATATTTT | TRBV11-2 | - | TRBJ1-3 | -
CASSPGLGAYNEHFF | TGTGCCAGCAGTCCGGGGCTAGGAGCCTACAATGAGCACTTCTTT | TRBV6-2/TRBV6-3 | - | TRBJ2-1 | -
CANSLMRWGTQGEEQYF | TGTGCCAACAGCTTGATGAGGTGGGGGACGCAGGGCGAAGAGCAGTACTTC | TRBV5-6 | - | TRBJ2-7 | -
CASSQVVTDLMGETQYF | TGCGCCAGCAGCCAAGTTGTAACAGACCTTATGGGTGAGACCCAGTACTTC | TRBV4-3 | many | TRBJ2-5 | -
CASSTRTGINEKLFF | TGTGCCAGCAGCACGCGGACAGGAATAAATGAAAAACTGTTTTTT | TRBV11-2 | many | TRBJ1-4 | TRBD1
CASSYSGRGYTF | TGTGCCAGCAGTTACAGTGGGCGAGGCTACACCTTC | TRBV6-5 | - | TRBJ1-2 | -
CASSQSLFHPEGTGEQYF | TGTGCCAGCAGCCAAAGCCTATTCCACCCCGAAGGGACCGGCGAGCAGTACTTC | TRBV4-2 | - | TRBJ2-7 | -
CAIKDLEETQYF | TGTGCCATCAAGGACTTGGAAGAGACCCAGTACTTC | TRBV10-3 | - | TRBJ2-5 | -
CASSEALNEQFF | TGTGCCAGCAGTGAAGCGCTTAATGAGCAGTTCTTC | TRBV6-1 | many | TRBJ2-1 | -
CASSLNTNEQFF | TGTGCCAGCAGCTTAAATACCAATGAGCAGTTCTTC | TRBV11-3 | few | TRBJ2-1 | -
CAGSPQTQTDTQYF | TGTGCCGGCAGCCCACAAACTCAGACAGATACGCAGTATTTT | TRBV11-3 | once | TRBJ2-3 | -
CASSPRNSGASVLTF | TGCGCCAGCAGCCCTCGAAACTCTGGGGCCAGCGTCCTGACTTTC | TRBV5-1 | - | TRBJ2-6 | -
CVSRASSYNSPLHF | TGTGTCAGCAGAGCGAGCTCCTATAATTCACCCCTCCACTTT | TRBV6-6 | few | TRBJ1-6 | -
CASSSSGLSYEQFF | TGTGCCAGCAGCTCTAGCGGTCTCTCCTATGAGCAGTTCTTC | TRBV11-2 | once | TRBJ2-1 | TRBD2
CASGSYDYEQYF | TGTGCCAGCGGCTCCTACGACTATGAGCAGTACTTC | TRBV11-2 | - | TRBJ2-7 | -
CASSRRGQAYNEQFF | TGCGCCAGCAGCCGGCGCGGACAGGCCTACAATGAGCAGTTCTTC | TRBV5-1 | - | TRBJ2-1 | TRBD1
CASSFTGGGDTEAFF | TGTGCCAGCAGTTTCACAGGGGGAGGGGACACTGAAGCTTTCTTT | TRBV6-5 | - | TRBJ1-1 | TRBD1
CASGYMGGNYGYTF | TGTGCCAGCGGCTACATGGGGGGAAACTATGGCTACACCTTC | TRBV11-2 | - | TRBJ1-2 | -
CAGSTGKPKAFF | TGTGCCGGCAGTACGGGAAAACCAAAAGCTTTCTTT | TRBV28 | - | TRBJ1-1 | -
CASSQDGMETQYF | TGCGCCAGCAGCCAAGATGGCATGGAGACCCAGTACTTC | TRBV4-3 | many | TRBJ2-5 | -
CASSLYSGRTSSDTQYF | TGTGCCAGCAGTTTATATAGCGGGAGGACTAGCTCAGATACGCAGTATTTT | TRBV6-6 | - | TRBJ2-3 | TRBD2
CSVPGTSGLPYF | TGCAGCGTTCCAGGGACTAGCGGTTTGCCCTACTTC | TRBV29-1 | many | TRBJ2-7 | TRBD2
CVSSPGAGFYEQYF | TGTGTCAGCAGTCCCGGGGCAGGGTTCTACGAGCAGTACTTC | TRBV12-3/TRBV12-4 | - | TRBJ2-7 | -
CACSQEERVNTEAFF | TGCGCCTGCAGCCAAGAAGAGAGGGTGAACACTGAAGCTTTCTTT | TRBV4-1 | - | TRBJ1-1 | -
CASSSINPGTGANVLTF | TGTGCCAGCTCATCCATTAACCCAGGGACTGGGGCCAACGTCCTGACTTTC | TRBV18 | few | TRBJ2-6 | -
CASSLVARDWGTQYF | TGTGCCAGCAGCTTAGTCGCGCGGGACTGGGGGACCCAGTACTTC | TRBV11-2 | few | TRBJ2-5 | -